This TCR beta chain was recovered during a study of blood T cell repertoires in COVID-19. CDR1 is MNHEY, CDR2 SVGAGI, per germline. J gave up 3 bases and V 9 bases, and 9 bases lay outside the gene matches. The CDR3 extends over 14 amino acids. The method was immunoSEQ multiplex PCR; TCRdb's version includes in-frame clones alone and lacks a portion of them. The table includes about 250,000 clones, 82% detected once. The TCR was taken from a woman aged 80 or over with active or convalescent COVID-19. Material: peripheral blood. This sequence joins TRBV6-5 and TRBJ1-2; TRBD1 agrees at 8 bases. The CDR3 DNA reads TGTGCCAGTCGGGCACGGACAGGGTACTATGGCTACACCTTC. Amino acids: CASRARTGYYGYTF.